The entry that follows covers one T cell receptor (beta chain) sequence. Which antigen it targets is not known. Within one base of it there is no much larger clone, and no base qualities were kept. The data belong to a study of blood T cell repertoires in COVID-19 (dated by TCRdb to 2019 to 2021). In the study overall: Collaborator samples came from the United States, Italy and Spain and covered acute and convalescent phases of COVID-19. The material from the prospective study consisted of cDNA or gDNA derived from T cells, B-cell-depleted T cells, or PBMCs. Deeply sampled blood TCRbeta repertoires from subjects exposed to, actively infected with, or recovered from COVID-19 were included in the dataset. A freely available public database, intended as a resource for researchers studying the immune response to SARS-CoV-2, is where the repertoires were released. Samples came from the ongoing ImmuneRACE study (first 160 participants) plus 1,254 subjects from 6 global collaborators. The sample metadata nearly always contained a de-identified subject ID, COVID-19 status, age in years and sex. HLA class I and class II types, where available, came from metadata supplied by the sample provider rather than from assay-based typing. General study outcomes and caveats: The amount of clinical and demographic metadata varied by source and participant and was provided uncurated.

TCRbeta CDR3 regions were amplified from genomic DNA by means of the immunoSEQ Assay, a bias-controlled multiplex PCR. In the authors' own workflow: Within the assay, amplification of reference gene primers was used to estimate how many nucleated cells each sample contained. To quantify the absolute abundance of each unique TCRbeta CDR3 rearrangement, sequence reads were collapsed and filtered. For each sample, productive Simpson clonality was calculated as the square root of Simpson's diversity index over productive rearrangements. TCRdb carries this immuneACCESS record with in-frame sequences only. Its versions omit some clonotypes, under half of them owing to an unresolved V gene in the studies checked, with the rest unexplained. V and J calls and clone size come straight from that table; D and trimming were deduced from the DNA. The table for this sample lists a few hundred thousand clones; roughly 88% of them were counted only once. More than 6.5% of the sample is taken by the ten largest.

A second Seattle source provided samples from volunteer blood donors who had recovered from COVID-19. Each collaborating institution followed its own protocols to collect whole blood in K2EDTA tubes. For TCRbeta analysis, collaborators shipped samples in one of three forms: frozen whole blood, isolated PBMCs, or DNA extracted from either of those sample types. Sequences SGHTA (CDR1) and FQGNSA (CDR2) are obtained from the germline V gene. Measured from the cysteine to the phenylalanine, the CDR3 is 14 residues long. This entry keeps only the CDR3 DNA: 42 bases, framed from base 1. V is trimmed back by 0 bases and J by 2 bases, and the junction contains 0 bases that no gene match accounts for.

Sequencing used peripheral blood. The chain links TRBV7-2 with TRBJ2-5; 7 bases in between match TRBD1. The source is a woman aged 25 to 45 who had recovered from COVID-19. The CDR3 region has the sequence CASSLATGQETQYF. The DNA sequence is given as TGTGCCAGCAGCTTAGCGACAGGGCAAGAGACCCAGTACTTC.